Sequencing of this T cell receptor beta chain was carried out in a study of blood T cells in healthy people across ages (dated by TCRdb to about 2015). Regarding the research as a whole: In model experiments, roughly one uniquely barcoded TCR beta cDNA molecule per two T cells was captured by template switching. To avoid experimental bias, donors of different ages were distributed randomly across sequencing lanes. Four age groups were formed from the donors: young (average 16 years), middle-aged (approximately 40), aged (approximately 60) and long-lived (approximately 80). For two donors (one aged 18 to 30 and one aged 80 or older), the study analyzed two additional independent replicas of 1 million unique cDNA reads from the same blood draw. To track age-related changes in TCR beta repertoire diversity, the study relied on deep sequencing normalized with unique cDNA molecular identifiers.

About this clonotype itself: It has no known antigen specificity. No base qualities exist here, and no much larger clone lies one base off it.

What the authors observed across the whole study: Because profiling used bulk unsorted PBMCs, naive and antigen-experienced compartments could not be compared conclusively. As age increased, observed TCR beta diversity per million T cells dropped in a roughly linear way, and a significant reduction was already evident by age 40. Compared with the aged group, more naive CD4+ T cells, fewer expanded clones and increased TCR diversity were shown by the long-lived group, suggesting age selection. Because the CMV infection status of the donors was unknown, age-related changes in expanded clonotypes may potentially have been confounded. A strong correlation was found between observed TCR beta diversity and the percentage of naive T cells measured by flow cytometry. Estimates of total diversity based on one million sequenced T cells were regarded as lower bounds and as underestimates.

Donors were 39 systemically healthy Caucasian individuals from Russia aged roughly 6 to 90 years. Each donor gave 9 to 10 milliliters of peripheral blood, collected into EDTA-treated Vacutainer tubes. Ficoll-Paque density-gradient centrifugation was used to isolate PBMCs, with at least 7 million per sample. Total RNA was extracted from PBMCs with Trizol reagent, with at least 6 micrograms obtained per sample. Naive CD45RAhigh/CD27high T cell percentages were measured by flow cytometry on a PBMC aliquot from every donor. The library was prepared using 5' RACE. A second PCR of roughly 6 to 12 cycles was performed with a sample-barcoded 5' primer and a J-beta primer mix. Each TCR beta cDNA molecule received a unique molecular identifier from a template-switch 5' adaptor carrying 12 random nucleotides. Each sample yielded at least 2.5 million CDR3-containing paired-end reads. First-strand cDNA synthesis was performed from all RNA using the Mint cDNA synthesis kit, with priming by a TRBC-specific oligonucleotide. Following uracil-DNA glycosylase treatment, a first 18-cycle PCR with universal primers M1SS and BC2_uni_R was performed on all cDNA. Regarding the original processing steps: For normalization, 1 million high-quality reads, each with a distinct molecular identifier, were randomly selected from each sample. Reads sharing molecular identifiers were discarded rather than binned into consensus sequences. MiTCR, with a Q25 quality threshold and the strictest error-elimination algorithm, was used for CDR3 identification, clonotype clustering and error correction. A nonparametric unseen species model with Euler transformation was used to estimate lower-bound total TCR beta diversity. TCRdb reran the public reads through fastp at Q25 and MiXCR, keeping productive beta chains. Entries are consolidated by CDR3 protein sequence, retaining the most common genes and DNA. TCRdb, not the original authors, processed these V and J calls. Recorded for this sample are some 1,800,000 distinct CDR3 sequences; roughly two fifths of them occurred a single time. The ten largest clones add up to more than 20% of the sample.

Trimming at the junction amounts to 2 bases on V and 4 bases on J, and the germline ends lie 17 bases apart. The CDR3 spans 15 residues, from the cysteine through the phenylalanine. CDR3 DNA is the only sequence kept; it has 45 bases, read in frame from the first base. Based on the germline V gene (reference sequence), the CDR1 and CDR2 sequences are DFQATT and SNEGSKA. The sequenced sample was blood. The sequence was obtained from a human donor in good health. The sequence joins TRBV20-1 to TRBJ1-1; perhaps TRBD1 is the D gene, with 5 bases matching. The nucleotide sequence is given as TGCAGTGCTAGAATAACAGGAGTTCGGGGCACTGAAGCTTTCTTT. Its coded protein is CSARITGVRGTEAFF.